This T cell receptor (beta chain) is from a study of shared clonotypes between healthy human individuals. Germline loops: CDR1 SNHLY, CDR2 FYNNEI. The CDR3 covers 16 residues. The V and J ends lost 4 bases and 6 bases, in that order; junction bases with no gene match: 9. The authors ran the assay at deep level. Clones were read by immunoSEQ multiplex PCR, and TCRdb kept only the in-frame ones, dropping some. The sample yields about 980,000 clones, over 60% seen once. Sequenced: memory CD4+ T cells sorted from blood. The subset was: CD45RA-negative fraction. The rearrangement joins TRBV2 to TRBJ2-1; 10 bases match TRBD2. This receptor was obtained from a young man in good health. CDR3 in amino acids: CASSGGSGRPGNEQFF. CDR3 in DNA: TGTGCCAGCAGTGGTGGTAGCGGGAGGCCAGGCAATGAGCAGTTCTTC.